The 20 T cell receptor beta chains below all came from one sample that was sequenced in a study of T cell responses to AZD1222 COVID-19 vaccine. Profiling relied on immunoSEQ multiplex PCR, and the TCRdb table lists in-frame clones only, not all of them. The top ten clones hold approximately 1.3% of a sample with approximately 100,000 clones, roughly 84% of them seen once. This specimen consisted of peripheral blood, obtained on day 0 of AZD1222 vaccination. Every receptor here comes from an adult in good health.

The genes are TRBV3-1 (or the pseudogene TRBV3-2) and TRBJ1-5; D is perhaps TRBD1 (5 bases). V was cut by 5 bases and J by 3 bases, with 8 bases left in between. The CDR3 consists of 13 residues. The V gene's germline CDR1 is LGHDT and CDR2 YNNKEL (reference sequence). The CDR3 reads CASSLDINQPQHF. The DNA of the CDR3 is TGTGCCAGCAGCTTGGACATCAATCAGCCCCAGCATTTT.

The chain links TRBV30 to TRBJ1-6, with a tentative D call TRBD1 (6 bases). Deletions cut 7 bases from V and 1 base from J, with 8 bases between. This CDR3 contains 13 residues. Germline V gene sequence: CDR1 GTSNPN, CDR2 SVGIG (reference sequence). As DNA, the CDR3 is TGTGCCTCCAGGGGTTCCTATAATTCACCCCTCCACTTT. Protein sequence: CASRGSYNSPLHF.

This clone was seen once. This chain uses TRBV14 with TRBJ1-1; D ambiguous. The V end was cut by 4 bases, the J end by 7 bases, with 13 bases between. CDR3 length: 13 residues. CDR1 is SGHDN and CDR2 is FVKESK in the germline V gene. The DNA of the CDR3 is TGTGCCAGCAGCCTAGGCCCGGGAGGTGAAGCTTTCTTT. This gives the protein CASSLGPGGEAFF.

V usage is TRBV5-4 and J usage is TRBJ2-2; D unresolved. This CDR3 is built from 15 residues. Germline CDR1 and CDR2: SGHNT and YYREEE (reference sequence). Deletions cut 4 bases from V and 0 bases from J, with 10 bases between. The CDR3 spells CASSPTAANTGELFF. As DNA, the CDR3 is TGTGCCAGCAGCCCTACAGCCGCGAACACCGGGGAGCTGTTTTTT.

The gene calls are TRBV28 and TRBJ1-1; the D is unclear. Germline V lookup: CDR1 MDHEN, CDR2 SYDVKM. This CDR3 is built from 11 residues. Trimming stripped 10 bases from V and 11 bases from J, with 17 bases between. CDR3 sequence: CATGGRIEAFF. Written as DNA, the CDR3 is TGTGCCACCGGCGGGAGGATCGAGGCTTTCTTT.

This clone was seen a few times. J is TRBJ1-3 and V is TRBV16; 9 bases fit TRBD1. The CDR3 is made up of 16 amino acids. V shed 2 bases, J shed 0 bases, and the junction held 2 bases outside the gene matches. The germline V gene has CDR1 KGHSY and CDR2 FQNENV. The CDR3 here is CASSQQGQGSGNTIYF. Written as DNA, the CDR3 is TGTGCCAGCAGCCAACAGGGACAGGGCTCTGGAAACACCATATATTTT.

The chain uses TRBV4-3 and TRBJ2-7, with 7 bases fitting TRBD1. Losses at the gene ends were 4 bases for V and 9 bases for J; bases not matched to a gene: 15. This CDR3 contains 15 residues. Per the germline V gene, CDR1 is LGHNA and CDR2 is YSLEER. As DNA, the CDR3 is TGCGCCAGCAGCCCCACAGGGGAAGGGGGACAGCGGCAGTACTTC. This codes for CASSPTGEGGQRQYF.

CDR3 sequence (DNA): TGCGCCAGCACTGTGGGACAGGGGGCGAATGAGCAGTTCTTC. Its protein is CASTVGQGANEQFF. This chain connects TRBV5-1 to TRBJ2-1, with TRBD1 matching 12 bases. Germline CDR1 reads SGHRS; CDR2 reads YFSETQ. The CDR3 loop spans 14 amino acids. Trimming took 6 bases from V and 7 from J; bases not matched to a gene: 5.

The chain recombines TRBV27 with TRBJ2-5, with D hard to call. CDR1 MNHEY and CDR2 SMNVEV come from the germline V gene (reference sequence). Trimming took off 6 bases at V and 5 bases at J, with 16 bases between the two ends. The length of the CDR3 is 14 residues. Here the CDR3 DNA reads TGTGCCAGCAGACAATTAGGCCCCGGGGAGACCCAGTACTTC. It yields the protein CASRQLGPGETQYF.

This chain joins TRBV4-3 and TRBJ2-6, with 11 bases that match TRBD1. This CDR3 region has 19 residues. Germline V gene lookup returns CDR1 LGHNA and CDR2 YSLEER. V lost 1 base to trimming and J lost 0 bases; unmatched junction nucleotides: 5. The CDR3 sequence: CASSQATGTGGSGANVLTF. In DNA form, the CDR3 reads TGCGCCAGCAGCCAAGCAACCGGGACAGGGGGCTCTGGGGCCAACGTCCTGACTTTC.

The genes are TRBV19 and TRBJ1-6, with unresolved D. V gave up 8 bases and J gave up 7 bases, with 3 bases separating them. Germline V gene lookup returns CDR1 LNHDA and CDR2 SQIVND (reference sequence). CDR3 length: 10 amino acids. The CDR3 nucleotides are TGTGCCAGTCTAAATTCACCCCTCCACTTT. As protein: CASLNSPLHF.

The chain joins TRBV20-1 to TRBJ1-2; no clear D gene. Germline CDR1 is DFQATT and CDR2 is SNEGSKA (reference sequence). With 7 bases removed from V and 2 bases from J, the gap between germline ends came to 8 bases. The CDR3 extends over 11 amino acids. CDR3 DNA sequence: TGCAGTGTGAGTCGAAACTATGGCTACACCTTC. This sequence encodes CSVSRNYGYTF.

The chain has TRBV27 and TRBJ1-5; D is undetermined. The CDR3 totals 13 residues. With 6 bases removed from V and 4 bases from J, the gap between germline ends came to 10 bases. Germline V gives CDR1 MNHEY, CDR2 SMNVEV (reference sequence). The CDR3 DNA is TGTGCCAGCAGCCCCTCATCAAATCAGCCCCAGCATTTT. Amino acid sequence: CASSPSSNQPQHF.

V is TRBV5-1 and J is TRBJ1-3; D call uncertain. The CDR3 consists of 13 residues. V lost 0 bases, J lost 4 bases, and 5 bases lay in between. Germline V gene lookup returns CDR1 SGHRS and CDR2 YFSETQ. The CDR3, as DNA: TGCGCCAGCAGCTTGGACGCGGGAAACACCATATATTTT. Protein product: CASSLDAGNTIYF.

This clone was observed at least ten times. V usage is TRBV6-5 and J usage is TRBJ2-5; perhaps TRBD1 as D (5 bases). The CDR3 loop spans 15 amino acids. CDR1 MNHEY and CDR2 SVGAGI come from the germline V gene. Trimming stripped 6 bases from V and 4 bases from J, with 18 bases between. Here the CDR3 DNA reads TGTGCCAGCAGCGCAAAGAGTGGGGCACGAGAGACCCAGTACTTC. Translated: CASSAKSGARETQYF.

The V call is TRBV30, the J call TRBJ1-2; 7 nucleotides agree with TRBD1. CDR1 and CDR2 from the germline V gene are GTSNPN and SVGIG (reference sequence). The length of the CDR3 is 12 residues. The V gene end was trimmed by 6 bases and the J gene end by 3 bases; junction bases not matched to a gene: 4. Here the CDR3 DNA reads TGTGCCTGCATCGGGACAGACTATGGCTACACCTTC. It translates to CACIGTDYGYTF.

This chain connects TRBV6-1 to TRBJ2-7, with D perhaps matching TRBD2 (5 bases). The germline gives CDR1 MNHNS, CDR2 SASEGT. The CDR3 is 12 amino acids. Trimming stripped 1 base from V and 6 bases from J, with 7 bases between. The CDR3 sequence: CASSEGAGEQYF. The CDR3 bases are TGTGCCAGCAGTGAAGGGGCGGGCGAGCAGTACTTC.

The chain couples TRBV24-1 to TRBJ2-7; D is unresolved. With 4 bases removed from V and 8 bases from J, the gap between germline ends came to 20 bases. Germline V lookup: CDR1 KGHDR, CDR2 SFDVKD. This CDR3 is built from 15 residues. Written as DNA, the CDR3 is TGTGCCACCAGTGACACAAGGGCAGGATTTAAGCAGCAGTACTTC. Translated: CATSDTRAGFKQQYF.

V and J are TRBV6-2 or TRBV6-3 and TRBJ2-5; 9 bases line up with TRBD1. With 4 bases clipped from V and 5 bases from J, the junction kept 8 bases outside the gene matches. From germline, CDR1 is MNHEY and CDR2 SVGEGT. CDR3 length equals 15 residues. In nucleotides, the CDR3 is TGTGCCAGCAGTTCCCGGACAGGGGAGTTGGAGACCCAGTACTTC. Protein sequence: CASSSRTGELETQYF.

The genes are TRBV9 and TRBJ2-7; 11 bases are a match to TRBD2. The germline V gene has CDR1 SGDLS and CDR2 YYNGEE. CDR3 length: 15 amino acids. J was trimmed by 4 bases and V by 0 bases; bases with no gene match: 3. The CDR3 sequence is CASSVAASGRYEQYF. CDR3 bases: TGTGCCAGCAGCGTAGCGGCTAGCGGGAGGTACGAGCAGTACTTC.